Listed here are 15 T cell receptor beta chains from one sample, sequenced in a study of cytomegalovirus exposure and HLA in healthy donors. The PCR was carried out with 60 Vbeta primers and 13 Jbeta primers. The assay was immunoSEQ multiplex PCR, and TCRdb's table has in-frame clones only and misses some. This table holds 120,000 or so clones, roughly four fifths found once. What was sequenced was PBMCs. The receptors here all came from a woman aged 35 to 49 in good health and CMV-seropositive.

This sequence joins TRBV30 and TRBJ2-7; 7 bases match TRBD2. In germline, CDR1 is GTSNPN, CDR2 SVGIG (reference sequence). CDR3 size: 15 residues. With 0 bases clipped from V and 3 bases from J, the junction kept 8 bases outside the gene matches. The CDR3 DNA sequence: TGTGCCTGGAGTGTAGGCCTAGCGGAACTCTACGAGCAGTACTTC. Encoded protein: CAWSVGLAELYEQYF.

The rearrangement uses TRBV7-2 and TRBJ1-1; D ambiguous. CDR1 is SGHTA, CDR2 FQGNSA, per germline. The CDR3 consists of 15 residues. The ends were cut back, 3 bases at V and 1 base at J, with 12 bases in the middle. CDR3 nucleotides: TGTGCCAGCAGCTTTGGAAGAGGAGGGAACACTGAAGCTTTCTTT. Protein: CASSFGRGGNTEAFF.

The V gene is TRBV2, the J gene TRBJ1-2; 7 positions agree with TRBD1. This CDR3 has 11 residues. J was trimmed by 11 bases and V by 6 bases; bases with no gene match: 6. Germline V gene lookup returns CDR1 SNHLY and CDR2 FYNNEI. The CDR3: CASSPQDRYTF. As DNA, the CDR3 is TGTGCCAGCAGCCCACAGGACAGGTACACCTTC. Filled out from reference TRBV2 and TRBJ1-2, the complete variable domain reads EPEVTQTPSHQVTQMGQEVILRCVPISNHLYFYWYRQILGQKVEFLVSFYNNEISEKSEIFDDQFSVERPDGSNFTLKIRSTKLEDSAMYFCASSPQDRYTFGSGTRLTVV.

The CDR3 sequence is CASSELDSLNQPQHF. The CDR3 DNA follows: TGCGCCAGCAGTGAATTGGACAGCCTCAATCAGCCCCAGCATTTT. The J gene is TRBJ1-5, the V gene TRBV10-2, with D tentatively TRBD1 (6 bases). There are 15 residues in the CDR3. Germline V CDR1 and CDR2: WSHSY, SAAADI. The V end lost 3 bases, the J end lost 3 bases, and 12 bases lay between the germline ends.

The chain carries TRBV19 and TRBJ2-1, with D possibly being TRBD2 (6 bases). The CDR3 runs to 18 residues. In germline, CDR1 is LNHDA, CDR2 SQIVND (reference sequence). With 3 bases removed from V and 1 base from J, the gap between germline ends came to 19 bases. The CDR3 sequence is CASSMMHSGGLSYNEQFF. CDR3 in DNA: TGTGCCAGTAGTATGATGCACTCCGGGGGACTTTCCTACAATGAGCAGTTCTTC.

The V call is TRBV7-9, the J call TRBJ1-5; 9 bases are shared with TRBD1. V lost 5 bases, J lost 4 bases, and 0 bases stayed unmatched. This CDR3 has 13 amino acids. Germline CDR1 reads SEHNR; CDR2 reads FQNEAQ (reference sequence). This chain's CDR3 is CASSGTGNQPQHF. CDR3 coding DNA: TGTGCCAGCAGCGGGACAGGGAATCAGCCCCAGCATTTT.

The genes are TRBV27 and TRBJ2-5, with 14 bases that match TRBD2. Looked up from germline, CDR1 is MNHEY and CDR2 is SMNVEV (reference sequence). The CDR3 sequence is 18 residues long. V was clipped by 6 bases and J by 5 bases; unmatched bases: 14. The CDR3 DNA sequence: TGTGCCAGCAGAGGGCTACGACTAGCGGGAGGGGTGGGGGAGACCCAGTACTTC. It yields the protein CASRGLRLAGGVGETQYF.

The chain recombines TRBV11-2 with TRBJ2-1, with 11 bases fitting TRBD2. The CDR3 is 18 residues long. V was clipped by 5 bases and J by 4 bases; unmatched bases: 13. CDR1 and CDR2 (germline): SGHAT, FQNNGV. CDR3 in amino acids: CASSLGLAGASLYNEQFF. DNA for the CDR3: TGTGCCAGCAGCCTCGGACTAGCGGGTGCCAGTTTATACAATGAGCAGTTCTTC.

The table lists this clone with a few counts. The chain carries TRBV2 and TRBJ2-6; D uncertain. The V gene lost 4 bases and the J gene lost 1 base, with 8 bases spanning the gap. The CDR3 consists of 15 residues. From germline, CDR1 is SNHLY and CDR2 FYNNEI. The CDR3 here is CASSAFSSGANVLTF. CDR3 nucleotide sequence: TGTGCCAGCAGTGCGTTTTCTTCTGGGGCCAACGTCCTGACTTTC.

This clone showed up just once. V and J are TRBV16 and TRBJ1-5; a weak D match, TRBD1 (5 bases). Trimming left V 0 bases short and J 3 bases short, with 18 bases between. CDR3 length equals 18 residues. Germline V lookup: CDR1 KGHSY, CDR2 FQNENV. The CDR3 protein is CASSQSGEDNPYNQPQHF. DNA for the CDR3: TGTGCCAGCAGCCAATCCGGGGAGGACAACCCCTACAATCAGCCCCAGCATTTT. Looking up the rest from reference TRBV16 and TRBJ1-5 gives the full variable domain: GEEVAQTPKHLVRGEGQKAKLYCAPIKGHSYVFWYQQVLKNEFKFLISFQNENVFDETGMPKERFSAKCLPNSPCSLEIQATKLEDSAVYFCASSQSGEDNPYNQPQHFGDGTRLSIL.

This chain links TRBV19 with TRBJ2-1; 15 bases are a match to TRBD2. The CDR3 loop spans 15 amino acids. V lost 3 bases to trimming and J lost 8 bases; unmatched junction nucleotides: 2. The V gene's germline CDR1 is LNHDA and CDR2 SQIVND (reference sequence). CDR3 region: CASSIGLAGGDEQFF. As DNA, the CDR3 is TGTGCCAGTAGTATTGGACTAGCGGGAGGGGATGAGCAGTTCTTC.

V is TRBV7-2 and J is TRBJ2-3; perhaps TRBD2 as D (5 bases). This CDR3 has 18 residues. Germline CDR1 SGHTA, CDR2 FQGNSA. V dropped 4 bases and J dropped 3 bases, with 23 bases sitting between them. The CDR3 DNA is TGTGCCAGCAGCTCACCACTCCTTGGGAGACCACTAACAGATACGCAGTATTTT. Encoded protein: CASSSPLLGRPLTDTQYF.

This clone appeared a few times. This chain connects TRBV19 to TRBJ2-7, with 10 bases fitting TRBD2. J lost 6 bases, V lost 1 base, and 6 bases had no gene match. Germline CDR1 is LNHDA and CDR2 is SQIVND (reference sequence). This CDR3 is built from 15 residues. CDR3 loop: CASSIAASGRGEQYF. CDR3 nucleotides: TGTGCCAGTAGTATAGCCGCTAGCGGGAGAGGCGAGCAGTACTTC.

This sequence joins TRBV28 and TRBJ2-7; 9 bases agree with TRBD1. The J segment lost 1 base and the V segment lost 4 bases, leaving 2 bases of the junction unmatched. Germline values: CDR1 MDHEN, CDR2 SYDVKM. This CDR3 has 14 residues. This CDR3 reads CASSWGQGSYEQYF. The CDR3 region has the DNA TGTGCCAGCAGTTGGGGACAGGGATCCTACGAGCAGTACTTC.

V is TRBV28 and J is TRBJ2-1, with TRBD2 matching over 11 bases. CDR1 MDHEN and CDR2 SYDVKM come from the germline V gene. This CDR3 is 14 amino acids long. The trim removed 9 bases at V and 1 base at J, leaving 2 bases unmatched. CDR3 residues: CASGTSGSYNEQFF. The CDR3 DNA follows: TGTGCCAGTGGGACTAGCGGTTCCTACAATGAGCAGTTCTTC.